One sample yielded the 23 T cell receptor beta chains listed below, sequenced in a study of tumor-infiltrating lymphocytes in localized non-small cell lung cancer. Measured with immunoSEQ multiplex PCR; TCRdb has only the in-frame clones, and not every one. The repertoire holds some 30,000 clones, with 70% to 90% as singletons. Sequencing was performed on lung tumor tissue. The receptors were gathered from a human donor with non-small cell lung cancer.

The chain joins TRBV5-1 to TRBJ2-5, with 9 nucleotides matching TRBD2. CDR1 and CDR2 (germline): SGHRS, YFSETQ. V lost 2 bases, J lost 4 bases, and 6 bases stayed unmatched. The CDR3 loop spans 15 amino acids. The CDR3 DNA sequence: TGCGCCAGCAGCTTCGGGCGGGGGGGCAGAGAGACCCAGTACTTC. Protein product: CASSFGRGGRETQYF.

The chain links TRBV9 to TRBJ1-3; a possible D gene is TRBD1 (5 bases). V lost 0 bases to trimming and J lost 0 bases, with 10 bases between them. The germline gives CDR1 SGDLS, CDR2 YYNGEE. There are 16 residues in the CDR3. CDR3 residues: CASSVDPGTSGNTIYF. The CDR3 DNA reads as TGTGCCAGCAGCGTAGACCCAGGGACCTCTGGAAACACCATATATTTT.

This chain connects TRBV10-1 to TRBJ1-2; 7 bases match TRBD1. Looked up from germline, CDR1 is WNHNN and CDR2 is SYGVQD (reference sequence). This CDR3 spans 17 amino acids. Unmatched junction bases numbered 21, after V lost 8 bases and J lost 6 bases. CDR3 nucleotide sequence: TGCGCCAGCTGCCGGGGACAGCGGTATTTATGTCATCATGGCTACACCTTC. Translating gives CASCRGQRYLCHHGYTF.

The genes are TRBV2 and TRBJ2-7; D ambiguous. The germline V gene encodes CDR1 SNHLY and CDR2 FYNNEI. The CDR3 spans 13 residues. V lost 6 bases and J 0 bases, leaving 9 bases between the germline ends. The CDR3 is CASRISLSYEQYF. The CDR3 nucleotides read TGTGCCAGCAGGATATCCCTCTCCTACGAGCAGTACTTC.

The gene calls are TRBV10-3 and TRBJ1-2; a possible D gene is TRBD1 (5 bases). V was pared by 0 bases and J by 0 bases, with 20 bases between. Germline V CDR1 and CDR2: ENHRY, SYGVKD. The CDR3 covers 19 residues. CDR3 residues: CAISESRDPTYLANYGYTF. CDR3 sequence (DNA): TGTGCCATCAGTGAGTCGAGGGACCCTACTTACCTAGCTAACTATGGCTACACCTTC.

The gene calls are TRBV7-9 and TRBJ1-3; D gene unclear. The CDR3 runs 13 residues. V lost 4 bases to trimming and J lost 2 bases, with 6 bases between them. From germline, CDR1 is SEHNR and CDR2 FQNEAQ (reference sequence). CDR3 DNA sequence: TGTGCCAGCAGCTCCTCAGCTGGAAACACCATATATTTT. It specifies CASSSSAGNTIYF.

The DNA for the CDR3 is TGCGCCAGCAGCTTTAGGGATTTCAGTGAAAAACTGTTTTTT. Its translation is CASSFRDFSEKLFF. V and J are TRBV5-1 and TRBJ1-4; D gene ambiguous. This CDR3 has 14 amino acids. Germline CDR1 SGHRS, CDR2 YFSETQ. The V and J ends lost 2 bases and 7 bases respectively, with 12 bases between them.

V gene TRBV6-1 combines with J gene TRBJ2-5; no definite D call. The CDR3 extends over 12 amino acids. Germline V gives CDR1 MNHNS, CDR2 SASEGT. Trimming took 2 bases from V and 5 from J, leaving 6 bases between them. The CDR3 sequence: CASSEQRETQYF. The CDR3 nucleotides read TGTGCCAGCAGTGAACAGCGCGAGACCCAGTACTTC.

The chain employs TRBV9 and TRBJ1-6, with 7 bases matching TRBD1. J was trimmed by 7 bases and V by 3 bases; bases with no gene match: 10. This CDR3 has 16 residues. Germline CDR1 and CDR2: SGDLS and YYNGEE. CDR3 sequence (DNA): TGTGCCAGCAGCGCGCCTGGAGGCAGGGGGAATTCACCCCTCCACTTT. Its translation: CASSAPGGRGNSPLHF.

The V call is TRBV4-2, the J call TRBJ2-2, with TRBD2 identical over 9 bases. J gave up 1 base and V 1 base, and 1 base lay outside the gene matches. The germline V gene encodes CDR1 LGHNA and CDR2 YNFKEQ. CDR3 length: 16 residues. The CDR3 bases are TGTGCCAGCAGCCAAGCTAGCGGGGTGAACACCGGGGAGCTGTTTTTT. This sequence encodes CASSQASGVNTGELFF.

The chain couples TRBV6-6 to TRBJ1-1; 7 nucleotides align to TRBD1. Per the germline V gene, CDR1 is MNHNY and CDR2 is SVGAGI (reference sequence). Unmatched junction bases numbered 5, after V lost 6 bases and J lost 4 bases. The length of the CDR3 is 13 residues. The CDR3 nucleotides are TGTGCCAGCAGGACAGGGTTCTTCACTGAAGCTTTCTTT. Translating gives CASRTGFFTEAFF.

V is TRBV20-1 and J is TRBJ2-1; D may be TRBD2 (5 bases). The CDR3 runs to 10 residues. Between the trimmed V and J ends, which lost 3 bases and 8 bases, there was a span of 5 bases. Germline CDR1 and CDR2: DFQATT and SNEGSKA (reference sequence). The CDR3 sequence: CSARRDEQFF. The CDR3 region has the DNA TGCAGTGCTAGGAGGGATGAGCAGTTCTTC.

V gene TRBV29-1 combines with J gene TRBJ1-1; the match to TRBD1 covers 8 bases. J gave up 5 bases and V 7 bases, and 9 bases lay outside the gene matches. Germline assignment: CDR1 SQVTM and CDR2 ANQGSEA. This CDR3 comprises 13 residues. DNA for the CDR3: TGCAGCGCTGGACAGGGAAGAAGGACTGAAGCTTTCTTT. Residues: CSAGQGRRTEAFF.

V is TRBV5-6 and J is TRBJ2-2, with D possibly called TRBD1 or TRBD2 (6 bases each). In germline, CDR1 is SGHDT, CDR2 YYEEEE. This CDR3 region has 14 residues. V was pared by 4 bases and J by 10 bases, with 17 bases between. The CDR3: CASSRGTAGQELFF. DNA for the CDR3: TGTGCCAGCAGCAGGGGGACTGCTGGTCAGGAGCTGTTTTTT.

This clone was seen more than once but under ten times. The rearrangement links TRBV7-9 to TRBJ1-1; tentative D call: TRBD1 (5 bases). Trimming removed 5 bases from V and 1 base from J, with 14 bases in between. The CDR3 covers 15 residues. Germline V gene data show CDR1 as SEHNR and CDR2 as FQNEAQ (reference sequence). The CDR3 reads CASSPRDGSNTEAFF. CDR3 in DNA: TGTGCCAGCAGCCCACGGGACGGGTCGAACACTGAAGCTTTCTTT.

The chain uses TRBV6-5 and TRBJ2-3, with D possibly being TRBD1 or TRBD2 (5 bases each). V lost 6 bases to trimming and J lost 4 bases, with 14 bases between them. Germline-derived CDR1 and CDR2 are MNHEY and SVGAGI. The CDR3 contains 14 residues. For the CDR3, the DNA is TGTGCCAGCAGGGGAGCTAGGGGCGCAGATACGCAGTATTTT. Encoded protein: CASRGARGADTQYF.

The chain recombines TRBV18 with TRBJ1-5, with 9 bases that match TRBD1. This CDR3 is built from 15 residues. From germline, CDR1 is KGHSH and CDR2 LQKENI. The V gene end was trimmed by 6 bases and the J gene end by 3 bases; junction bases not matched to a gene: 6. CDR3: CASSQQGANNQPQHF. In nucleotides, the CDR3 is TGTGCCAGCTCGCAACAGGGGGCAAACAATCAGCCCCAGCATTTT. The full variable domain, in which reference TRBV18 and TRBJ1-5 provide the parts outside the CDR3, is NAGVMQNPRHLVRRRGQEARLRCSPMKGHSHVYWYRQLPEEGLKFMVYLQKENIIDESGMPKERFSAEFPKEGPSILRIQQVVRGDSAAYFCASSQQGANNQPQHFGDGTRLSIL.

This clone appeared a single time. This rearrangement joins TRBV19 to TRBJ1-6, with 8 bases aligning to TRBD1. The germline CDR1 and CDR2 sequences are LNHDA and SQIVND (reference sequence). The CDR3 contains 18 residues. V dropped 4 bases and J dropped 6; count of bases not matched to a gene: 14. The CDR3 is CASSTQPTGARLNSPLHF. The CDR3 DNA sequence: TGTGCCAGTAGTACCCAACCGACAGGGGCGCGACTTAATTCACCCCTCCACTTT.

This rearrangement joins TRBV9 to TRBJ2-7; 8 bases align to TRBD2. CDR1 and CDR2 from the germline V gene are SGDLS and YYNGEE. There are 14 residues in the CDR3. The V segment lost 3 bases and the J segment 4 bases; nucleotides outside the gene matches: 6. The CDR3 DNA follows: TGTGCCAGCAGCGCCGGGGGGGGCGGATACGAGCAGTACTTC. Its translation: CASSAGGGGYEQYF.

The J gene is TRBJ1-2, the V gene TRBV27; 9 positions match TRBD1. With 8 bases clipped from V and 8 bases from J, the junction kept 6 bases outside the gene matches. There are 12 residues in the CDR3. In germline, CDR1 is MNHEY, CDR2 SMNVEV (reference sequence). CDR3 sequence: CASGDRGKGYTF. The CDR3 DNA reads TGTGCCAGCGGCGACAGGGGGAAAGGCTACACCTTC.

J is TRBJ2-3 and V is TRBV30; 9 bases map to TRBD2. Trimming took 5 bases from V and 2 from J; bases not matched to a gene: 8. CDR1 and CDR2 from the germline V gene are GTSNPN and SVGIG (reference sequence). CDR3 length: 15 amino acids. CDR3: CAWELAGVPTDTQYF. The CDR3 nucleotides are TGTGCCTGGGAATTAGCGGGGGTTCCCACAGATACGCAGTATTTT.

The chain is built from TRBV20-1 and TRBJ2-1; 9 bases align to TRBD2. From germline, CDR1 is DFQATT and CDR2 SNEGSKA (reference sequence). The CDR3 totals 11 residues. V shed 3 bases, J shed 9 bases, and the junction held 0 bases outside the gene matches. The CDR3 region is CSASSGGEQFF. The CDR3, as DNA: TGCAGTGCTAGTAGCGGGGGTGAGCAGTTCTTC.

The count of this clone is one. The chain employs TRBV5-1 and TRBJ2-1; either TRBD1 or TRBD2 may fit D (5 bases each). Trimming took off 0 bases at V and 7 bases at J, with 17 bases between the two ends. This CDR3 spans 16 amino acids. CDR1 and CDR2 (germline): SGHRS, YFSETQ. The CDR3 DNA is TGCGCCAGCAGCTTGGACCCCGGGACCGTACAGAATGAGCAGTTCTTC. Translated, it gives CASSLDPGTVQNEQFF.